The TCR beta chain under discussion was sequenced for a study of T-cell reconstitution after alpha-beta-depleted transplantation in children (dated by TCRdb to about 2016). Regarding the complete study: T-cell immune reconstitution after TCRalphabeta/CD19-depleted allogeneic hematopoietic cell transplantation in children was quantitatively tracked in the study by means of TCR repertoire profiling.

The sample's treatment or condition label, decoded: allogeneic hematopoietic cell transplantation with graft depleted of TCRalphabeta T cells and CD19 B cells. The transplant recipients were children given TCRalphabeta/CD19-depleted allogeneic hematopoietic cell grafts. Receptor libraries were prepared by PCR. Sequenced using an Illumina HiSeq 2500. TCR libraries were prepared with molecular barcoding, using unique molecular identifiers to normalize TCRbeta repertoire quantification. TCRdb cleaned the public reads at Q25 with fastp, built clones with MiXCR and kept in-frame beta chains. Each record represents a unique CDR3 protein, reported with the most common genes and DNA among its rows. The sample table contains some 110,000 distinct CDR3 sequences; only one count was recorded for 10% of them. The top ten clonotypes cover 30% to 35% of the sample. The paper's findings and limits, for the study overall: Apparently early alphabetaT-cell count recovery about two months after transplant reportedly relied on only several hundred rapidly expanded clones derived from non-depleted graft cells. The high TCRbeta diversity at day 60 in some patients was ascribed to recipient T cells and intrathymic progenitors that had survived conditioning. Over the following months the frequencies of hyperexpanded clones went down, and after one year T-cell counts and TCRbeta diversity were mostly credited to newly produced T cells.

The V and J ends are trimmed by 1 base and 4 bases, leaving 7 bases between them. The CDR3 numbers 14 residues from cysteine through phenylalanine. The entry retains the CDR3 DNA only, 42 bases that are in frame from base 1. The germline V gene provides CDR1 SGHTA and CDR2 FQGNSA. This clonotype came up many times. This clone's antigen is unknown. No much larger clone is present one base from it, and per-base qualities are unavailable. Here the sequenced sample was PBMCs, taken before TCRalphabeta/CD19-depleted stem cell transplant. The sequence joins TRBV7-2 to TRBJ1-4; no D segment can be confidently identified. The receptor's source is a boy aged 2 to 10 with acute lymphoblastic leukemia, due to receive a stem cell transplant. The nucleotide sequence is given as TGTGCCAGCAGCTTAGGACACCTTAATGAAAAACTGTTTTTT. The encoded protein is CASSLGHLNEKLFF.